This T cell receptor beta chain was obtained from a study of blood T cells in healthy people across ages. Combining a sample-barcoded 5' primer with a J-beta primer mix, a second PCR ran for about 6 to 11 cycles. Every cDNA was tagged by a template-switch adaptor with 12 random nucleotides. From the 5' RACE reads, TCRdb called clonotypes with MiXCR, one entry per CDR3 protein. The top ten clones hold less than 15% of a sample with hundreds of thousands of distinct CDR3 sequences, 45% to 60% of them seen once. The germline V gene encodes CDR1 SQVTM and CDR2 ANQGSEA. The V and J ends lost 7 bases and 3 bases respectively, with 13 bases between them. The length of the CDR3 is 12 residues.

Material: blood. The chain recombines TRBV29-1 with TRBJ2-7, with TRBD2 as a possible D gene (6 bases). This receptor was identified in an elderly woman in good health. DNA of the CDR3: TGCAGCGGGGGGGAAGGAGACTACGAGCAGTACTTC. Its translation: CSGGEGDYEQYF.